Below are 27 T cell receptor beta chains sequenced from a single sample in a study of T cell responses to AZD1222 COVID-19 vaccine. Produced via immunoSEQ multiplex PCR; TCRdb's table is partial and in-frame only. The sample shows 100,000 to 130,000 clones, roughly 87% of them seen only once. Sequencing used peripheral blood, obtained on day 0 of AZD1222 vaccination. All receptors come from an adult in good health.

J is TRBJ2-5 and V is TRBV5-6; no reliable D call. CDR1 is SGHDT, CDR2 YYEEEE, per germline. The CDR3 has 13 amino acids. Trimming removed 4 bases at V and 2 bases at J, with 9 bases between. CDR3 in amino acids: CASSAQIQETQYF. CDR3 in DNA: TGTGCCAGCAGCGCGCAGATACAAGAGACCCAGTACTTC.

This clone was detected only once. V gene TRBV5-1 combines with J gene TRBJ1-1, with a tentative D call TRBD1 (6 bases). The CDR3 is 14 amino acids. V was cut by 1 base and J by 1 base, with 8 bases left in between. Germline CDR1 SGHRS, CDR2 YFSETQ. The DNA for the CDR3 is TGCGCCAGCAGCTTGCCACAGGGGAACACTGAAGCTTTCTTT. This encodes CASSLPQGNTEAFF.

The chain couples TRBV21-1 to TRBJ2-1. TRBV21-1 counts as a pseudogene. This CDR3 region has 16 residues. CDR3 sequence reads: CASSKKGRDMNNEQFF. The CDR3 DNA reads as TGTGCCAGCAGCAAAAAGGGGCGGGACATGAACAATGAGCAGTTCTTC.

This sequence joins TRBV29-1 and TRBJ1-1, with D uncertain. Trimming removed 3 bases at V and 5 bases at J, with 13 bases between. The germline CDR1 and CDR2 sequences are SQVTM and ANQGSEA. The CDR3 is made up of 13 amino acids. The CDR3 DNA is TGCAGCGTTGATGGTTTGTCCCTGACTGAAGCTTTCTTT. Its translation: CSVDGLSLTEAFF.

V gene TRBV18 combines with J gene TRBJ1-6; no clear D gene. This CDR3 has 17 residues. Trimming took 2 bases from V and 2 from J, leaving 13 bases between them. Germline V lookup: CDR1 KGHSH, CDR2 LQKENI. CDR3 nucleotide sequence: TGTGCCAGCTCACCAGCGTTCGGGGTCACCTATAATTCACCCCTCCACTTT. This codes for CASSPAFGVTYNSPLHF.

This chain connects TRBV10-3 to TRBJ2-1; 11 bases align to TRBD2. The germline gives CDR1 ENHRY, CDR2 SYGVKD. V was clipped by 6 bases and J by 3 bases; unmatched bases: 4. The CDR3 loop spans 15 amino acids. CDR3 sequence reads: CAIRGTSGGYNEQFF. For the CDR3, the DNA is TGTGCCATCAGGGGGACTAGCGGAGGCTACAATGAGCAGTTCTTC.

The chain combines TRBV19 with TRBJ1-2; D is unclear. CDR3 length: 12 residues. V lost 9 bases, J lost 0 bases, and 8 bases lay in between. Germline V gene lookup returns CDR1 LNHDA and CDR2 SQIVND (reference sequence). The CDR3 DNA reads TGTGCCAGCACGGGGACTAACTATGGCTACACCTTC. Translated, it gives CASTGTNYGYTF.

The chain combines TRBV25-1 with TRBJ1-1; D is unclear. The ends were cut back, 7 bases at V and 8 bases at J, with 11 bases in the middle. Per the germline V gene, CDR1 is MGHDK and CDR2 is SYGVNS. This CDR3 is built from 11 residues. The CDR3 protein is CASMHGLEAFF. The CDR3 coding sequence is TGTGCCAGCATGCATGGGCTAGAAGCTTTCTTT. Based on the CDR3 plus reference TRBV25-1 and TRBJ1-1, the full variable domain is EADIYQTPRYLVIGTGKKITLECSQTMGHDKMYWYQQDPGMELHLIHYSYGVNSTEKGDLSSESTVSRIRTEHFPLTLESARPSHTSQYLCASMHGLEAFFGQGTRLTVV.

This clone was found a few times. The chain uses TRBV7-3 and TRBJ2-1, with a tentative D call TRBD2 (6 bases). CDR3 size: 16 residues. Trimming cost V 1 base and J 6 bases, with 16 bases left between them. In germline, CDR1 is SGHTA, CDR2 FQGTGA. CDR3 region: CASSLKASVLSNEQFF. In DNA form, the CDR3 reads TGTGCCAGCAGCTTAAAAGCTAGCGTATTGAGCAATGAGCAGTTCTTC.

This clone was picked up a small number of times. The chain carries TRBV4-3 and TRBJ1-3; weak D call: TRBD1 (6 bases). The CDR3 runs 16 residues. From germline, CDR1 is LGHNA and CDR2 YSLEER. The germline V and J ends were trimmed by 4 bases and 1 base, with 14 bases remaining between them. For the CDR3, the DNA is TGCGCCAGCAGCCTCCACGTAGGGGGGTCTGGAAACACCATATATTTT. This encodes CASSLHVGGSGNTIYF.

The chain couples TRBV7-2 to TRBJ2-1; 8 bases fit TRBD2. The CDR3 contains 18 residues. The J segment lost 0 bases and the V segment lost 6 bases, leaving 13 bases of the junction unmatched. CDR1 SGHTA and CDR2 FQGNSA come from the germline V gene. This CDR3 reads CASSRGGGGPFSYNEQFF. DNA for the CDR3: TGTGCCAGCAGTCGGGGGGGAGGCGGACCCTTCTCCTACAATGAGCAGTTCTTC.

This chain joins TRBV2 and TRBJ1-6; possible D gene TRBD1, 6 bases. The CDR3 has 12 amino acids. V shed 8 bases and J shed 7 bases, with 9 bases lying between them. Germline V lookup: CDR1 SNHLY, CDR2 FYNNEI. The CDR3 here is CASQGGNSPLHF. The DNA of the CDR3 is TGTGCCAGCCAAGGGGGGAATTCACCCCTCCACTTT.

This clone showed up just once. Written as DNA, the CDR3 is TGTGCCAGCAGCACCAACCCCGGACAGCCCCAGCATTTT. Encoded protein: CASSTNPGQPQHF. The gene calls are TRBV9 and TRBJ1-5; D uncertain. From germline, CDR1 is SGDLS and CDR2 YYNGEE. Trimming stripped 4 bases from V and 7 bases from J, with 12 bases between. The CDR3 length is 13 residues. Variable domain in full (rest from reference TRBV9 and TRBJ1-5): DSGVTQTPKHLITATGQRVTLRCSPRSGDLSVYWYQQSLDQGLQFLIQYYNGEERAKGNILERFSAQQFPDLHSELNLSSLELGDSALYFCASSTNPGQPQHFGDGTRLSIL.

The chain joins TRBV25-1 to TRBJ2-7, with TRBD1 identical over 10 bases. Germline V gives CDR1 MGHDK, CDR2 SYGVNS. The CDR3 runs to 13 residues. J was trimmed by 2 bases and V by 8 bases; bases with no gene match: 3. CDR3 DNA sequence: TGTGCCAGCGGGGGACAGGGGACCTACGAGCAGTACTTC. Residues: CASGGQGTYEQYF.

This clone was counted once. Other DNA sequences in this sample translate to the same CDR3. The chain joins TRBV11-2 to TRBJ2-2; a weak D match, TRBD2 (6 bases). The CDR3 is 16 amino acids. V lost 1 base to trimming and J lost 9 bases, with 18 bases between them. Germline lookup yields CDR1 SGHAT and CDR2 FQNNGV. CDR3 DNA: TGTGCCAGCAGCTTAGGAGGTGGTAGCGGTGGACGGGAGCTGTTTTTT. Its protein is CASSLGGGSGGRELFF.

CDR3 coding DNA: TGTGCCAGCAGTTTATCATTTGGGACAGGTCACTACAATGAGCAGTTCTTC. This encodes CASSLSFGTGHYNEQFF. This chain uses TRBV27 with TRBJ2-1, with TRBD1 identical over 8 bases. CDR1 is MNHEY and CDR2 is SMNVEV in the germline V gene (reference sequence). This CDR3 is built from 17 residues. V shed 0 bases, J shed 3 bases, and the junction held 7 bases outside the gene matches.

This clone occurred once. The rearrangement links TRBV5-1 to TRBJ1-4; D remains ambiguous. CDR3 length: 13 amino acids. The V end lost 0 bases, the J end lost 8 bases, and 8 bases lay between the germline ends. CDR1 SGHRS and CDR2 YFSETQ come from the germline V gene. The CDR3 protein is CASSLGDREKLFF. CDR3 nucleotide sequence: TGCGCCAGCAGCTTGGGCGATCGGGAAAAACTGTTTTTT.

This chain connects TRBV24-1 to TRBJ2-6; 12 bases agree with TRBD1. J lost 3 bases, V lost 9 bases, and 14 bases had no gene match. The CDR3 sequence is 19 residues long. CDR1 and CDR2 from the germline V gene are KGHDR and SFDVKD. The CDR3 sequence: CATSGPGQGAVGGANVLTF. As DNA, the CDR3 is TGTGCCACCTCCGGACCGGGACAGGGGGCAGTTGGTGGGGCCAACGTCCTGACTTTC.

The chain recombines TRBV7-9 with TRBJ1-1; 7 positions agree with TRBD1. The V segment lost 5 bases and the J segment 5 bases; nucleotides outside the gene matches: 8. CDR1 is SEHNR, CDR2 FQNEAQ, per germline (reference sequence). The CDR3 runs to 14 residues. The CDR3 protein is CASSPWDRPTEAFF. The CDR3 region has the DNA TGTGCCAGCAGCCCTTGGGACAGACCGACTGAAGCTTTCTTT. The full variable domain, its missing parts supplied by reference TRBV7-9 and TRBJ1-1, is DTGVSQNPRHKITKRGQNVTFRCDPISEHNRLYWYRQTLGQGPEFLTYFQNEAQLEKSRLLSDRFSAERPKGSFSTLEIQRTEQGDSAMYLCASSPWDRPTEAFFGQGTRLTVV.

The chain links TRBV9 to TRBJ2-3, with D possibly TRBD1 on 6 matching bases. Between the trimmed V and J ends, which lost 3 bases and 0 bases, there was a span of 11 bases. From germline, CDR1 is SGDLS and CDR2 YYNGEE. The CDR3 runs to 15 residues. This CDR3 is CASSAGQPSTDTQYF. The CDR3 DNA is TGTGCCAGCAGCGCGGGACAACCGAGCACAGATACGCAGTATTTT.

The V call is TRBV6-5, the J call TRBJ1-1, with TRBD1 matching over 7 bases. V lost 9 bases and J lost 0; bases outside the gene matches: 7. CDR1 and CDR2 from the germline V gene are MNHEY and SVGAGI. The CDR3 spans 14 residues. DNA for the CDR3: TGTGCCAGTTTAAGACAGGGAATGAACACTGAAGCTTTCTTT. Translating it yields CASLRQGMNTEAFF.

The chain employs TRBV4-3 and TRBJ1-2; D gene ambiguous. The CDR3 loop spans 13 amino acids. Germline V gene data show CDR1 as LGHNA and CDR2 as YSLEER. V shed 2 bases and J shed 5 bases, with 9 bases lying between them. CDR3 sequence (DNA): TGCGCCAGCAGCCAAACTAAGGAATATGGCTACACCTTC. Encoded protein: CASSQTKEYGYTF.

The chain links TRBV4-3 to TRBJ1-2; TRBD1 matches 7 bases. Per germline, CDR1 LGHNA and CDR2 YSLEER. V lost 1 base, J lost 4 bases, and 9 bases stayed unmatched. The CDR3 has 16 residues. In DNA form, the CDR3 reads TGCGCCAGCAGCCAAGGAACAGGGGCAAGTTCCTATGGCTACACCTTC. Protein: CASSQGTGASSYGYTF.

This chain joins TRBV30 and TRBJ1-1; D ambiguous. This CDR3 spans 12 amino acids. Germline CDR1 reads GTSNPN; CDR2 reads SVGIG (reference sequence). Deletions cut 5 bases from V and 4 bases from J, with 11 bases between. The CDR3 sequence: CAWGPTSTEAFF. CDR3 coding DNA: TGTGCCTGGGGACCGACAAGCACTGAAGCTTTCTTT.

This sequence joins TRBV5-6 and TRBJ2-7, with D perhaps TRBD2 (5 bases). The CDR3 contains 12 residues. The V gene lost 10 bases and the J gene lost 2 bases, with 13 bases spanning the gap. In germline, CDR1 is SGHDT, CDR2 YYEEEE. Here the CDR3 reads CASGKGTYEQYF. The DNA of the CDR3 is TGTGCCTCGGGGAAGGGCACCTACGAGCAGTACTTC.

The CDR3 nucleotides read TGTGCCAGCAGCTATGGGACTAGCACAGATACGCAGTATTTT. Translated: CASSYGTSTDTQYF. This chain connects TRBV7-3 to TRBJ2-3; D is perhaps TRBD2 (6 bases). The CDR3 is made up of 14 amino acids. V lost 4 bases, J lost 0 bases, and 8 bases lay in between. Looked up from germline, CDR1 is SGHTA and CDR2 is FQGTGA.

This clone was counted a few times. The chain combines TRBV4-3 with TRBJ2-1, with D possibly being TRBD1 (5 bases). This CDR3 has 15 residues. Trimming removed 3 bases at V and 6 bases at J, with 15 bases between. Per the germline V gene, CDR1 is LGHNA and CDR2 is YSLEER. This CDR3 is CASSHVEGAANEQFF. CDR3 nucleotides: TGCGCCAGCAGCCACGTGGAAGGGGCTGCCAATGAGCAGTTCTTC.